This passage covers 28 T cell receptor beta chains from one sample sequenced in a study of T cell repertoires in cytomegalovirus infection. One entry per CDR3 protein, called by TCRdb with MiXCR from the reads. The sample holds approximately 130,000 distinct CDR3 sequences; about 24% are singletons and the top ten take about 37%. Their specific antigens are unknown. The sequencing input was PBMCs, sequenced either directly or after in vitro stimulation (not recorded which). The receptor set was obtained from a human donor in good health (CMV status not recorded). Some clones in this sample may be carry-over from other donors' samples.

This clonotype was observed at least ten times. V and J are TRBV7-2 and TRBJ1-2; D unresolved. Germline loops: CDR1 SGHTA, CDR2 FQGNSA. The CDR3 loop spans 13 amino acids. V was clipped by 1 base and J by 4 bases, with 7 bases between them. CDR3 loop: CASSLDFSYGYTF. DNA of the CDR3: TGTGCCAGCAGCTTAGACTTTAGCTATGGCTACACCTTC.

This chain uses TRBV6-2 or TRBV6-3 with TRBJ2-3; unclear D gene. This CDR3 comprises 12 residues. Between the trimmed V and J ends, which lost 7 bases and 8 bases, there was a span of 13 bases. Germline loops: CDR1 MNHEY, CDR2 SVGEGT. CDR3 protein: CASKLTGTTQYF. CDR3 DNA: TGTGCCAGCAAACTAACTGGAACTACGCAGTATTTT.

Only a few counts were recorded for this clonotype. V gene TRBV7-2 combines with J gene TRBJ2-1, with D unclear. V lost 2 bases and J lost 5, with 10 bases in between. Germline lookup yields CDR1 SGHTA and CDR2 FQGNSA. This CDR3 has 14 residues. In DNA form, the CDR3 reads TGTGCCAGCAGCTTAAATGGACCCAACAATGAGCAGTTCTTC. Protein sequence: CASSLNGPNNEQFF.

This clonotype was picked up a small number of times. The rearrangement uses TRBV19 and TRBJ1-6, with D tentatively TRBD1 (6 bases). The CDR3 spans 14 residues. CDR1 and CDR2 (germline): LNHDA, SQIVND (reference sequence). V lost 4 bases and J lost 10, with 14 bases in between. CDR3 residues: CASSTTGRGSPLHF. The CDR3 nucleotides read TGTGCCAGTAGTACGACAGGACGAGGATCACCCCTCCACTTT.

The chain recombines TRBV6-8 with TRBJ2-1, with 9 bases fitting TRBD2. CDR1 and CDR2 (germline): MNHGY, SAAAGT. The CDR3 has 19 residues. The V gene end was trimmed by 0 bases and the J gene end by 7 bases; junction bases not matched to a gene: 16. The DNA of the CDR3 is TGTGCCAGCAGTTACTCTGGGAGTGCGAGTAGCGGGAGTATAAATGAGCAGTTCTTC. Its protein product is CASSYSGSASSGSINEQFF.

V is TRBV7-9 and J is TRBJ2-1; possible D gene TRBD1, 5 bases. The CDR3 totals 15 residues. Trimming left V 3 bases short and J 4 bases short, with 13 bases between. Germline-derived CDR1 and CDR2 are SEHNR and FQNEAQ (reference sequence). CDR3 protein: CASSFTGTPYNEQFF. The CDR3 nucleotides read TGTGCCAGCAGCTTCACAGGTACCCCTTACAATGAGCAGTTCTTC.

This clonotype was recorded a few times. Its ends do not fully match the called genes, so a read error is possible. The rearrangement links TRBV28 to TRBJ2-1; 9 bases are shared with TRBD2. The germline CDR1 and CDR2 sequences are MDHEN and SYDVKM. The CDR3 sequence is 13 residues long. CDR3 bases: TGTGCCAGCAGTTTAGTTCCGGCTAGCGGGGACCTCTTC. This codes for CASSLVPASGDLF.

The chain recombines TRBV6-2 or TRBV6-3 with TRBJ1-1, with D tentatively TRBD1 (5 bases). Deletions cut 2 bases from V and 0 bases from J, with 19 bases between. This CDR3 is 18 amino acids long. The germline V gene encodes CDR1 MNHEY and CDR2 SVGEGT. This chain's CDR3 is CASSYKLSGRILNTEAFF. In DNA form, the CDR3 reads TGTGCCAGCAGTTACAAACTTTCAGGGCGAATTCTGAACACTGAAGCTTTCTTT.

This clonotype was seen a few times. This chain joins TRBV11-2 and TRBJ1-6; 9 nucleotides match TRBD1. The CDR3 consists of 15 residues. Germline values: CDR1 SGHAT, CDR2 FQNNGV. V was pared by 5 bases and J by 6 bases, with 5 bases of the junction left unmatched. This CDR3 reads CASSHGQGFNSPLHF. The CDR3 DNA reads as TGTGCCAGCAGCCATGGACAGGGGTTTAATTCACCCCTCCACTTT.

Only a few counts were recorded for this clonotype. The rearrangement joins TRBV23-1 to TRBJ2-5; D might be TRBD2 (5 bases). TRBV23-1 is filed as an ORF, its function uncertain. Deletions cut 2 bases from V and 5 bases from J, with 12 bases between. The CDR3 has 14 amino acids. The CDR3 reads CASSQGELMETQYF. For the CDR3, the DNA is TGCGCCAGCAGTCAAGGGGAGTTGATGGAGACCCAGTACTTC.

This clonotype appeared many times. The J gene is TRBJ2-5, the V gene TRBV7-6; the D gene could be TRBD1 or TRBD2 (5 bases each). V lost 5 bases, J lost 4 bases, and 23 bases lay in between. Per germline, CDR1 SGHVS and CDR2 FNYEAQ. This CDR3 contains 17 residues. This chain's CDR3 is CASSTWGWERSGETQYF. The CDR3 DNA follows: TGTGCCAGCAGCACCTGGGGCTGGGAGCGGAGTGGAGAGACCCAGTACTTC.

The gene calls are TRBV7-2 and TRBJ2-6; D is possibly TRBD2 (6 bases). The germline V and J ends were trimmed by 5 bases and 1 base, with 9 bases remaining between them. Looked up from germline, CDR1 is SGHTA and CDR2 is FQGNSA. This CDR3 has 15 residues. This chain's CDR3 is CASSRDLSGANVLTF. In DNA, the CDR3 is TGTGCCAGCAGCCGGGACTTGTCTGGGGCCAACGTCCTGACTTTC.

The CDR3 region has the DNA TGTGCCTGGAGTCTTGGTGCGGACATTCAGTACTTC. Translating it yields CAWSLGADIQYF. The chain links TRBV30 to TRBJ2-4, with D unclear. The CDR3 has 12 residues. Germline CDR1 and CDR2: GTSNPN and SVGIG (reference sequence). The ends were cut back, 2 bases at V and 8 bases at J, with 10 bases in the middle.

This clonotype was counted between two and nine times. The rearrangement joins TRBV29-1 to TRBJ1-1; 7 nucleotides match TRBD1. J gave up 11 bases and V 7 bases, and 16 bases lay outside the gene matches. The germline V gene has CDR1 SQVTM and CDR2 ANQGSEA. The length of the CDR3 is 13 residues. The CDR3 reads CSAQGGYLRGAFF. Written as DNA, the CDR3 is TGCAGCGCCCAAGGGGGGTACCTCAGGGGGGCTTTCTTT.

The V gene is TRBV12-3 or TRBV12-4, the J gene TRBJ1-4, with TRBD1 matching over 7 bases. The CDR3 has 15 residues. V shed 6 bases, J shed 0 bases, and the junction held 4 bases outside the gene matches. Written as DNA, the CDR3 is TGTGCCAGCAGAGGGGACAGCGCAACTAATGAAAAACTGTTTTTT. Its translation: CASRGDSATNEKLFF.

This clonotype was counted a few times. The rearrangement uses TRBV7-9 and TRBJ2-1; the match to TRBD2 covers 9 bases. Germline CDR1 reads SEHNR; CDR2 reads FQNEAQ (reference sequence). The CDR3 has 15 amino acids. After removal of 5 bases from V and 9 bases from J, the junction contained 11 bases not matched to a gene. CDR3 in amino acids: CASSGQLAGEGEQFF. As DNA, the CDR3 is TGTGCCAGCAGCGGCCAGTTAGCGGGAGAGGGTGAGCAGTTCTTC.

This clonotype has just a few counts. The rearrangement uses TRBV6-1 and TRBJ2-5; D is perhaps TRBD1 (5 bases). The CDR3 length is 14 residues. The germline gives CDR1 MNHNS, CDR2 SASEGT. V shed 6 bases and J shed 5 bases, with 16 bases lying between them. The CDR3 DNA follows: TGTGCCAGCAGACTGGGGCAGGGTGGCGAGACCCAGTACTTC. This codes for CASRLGQGGETQYF.

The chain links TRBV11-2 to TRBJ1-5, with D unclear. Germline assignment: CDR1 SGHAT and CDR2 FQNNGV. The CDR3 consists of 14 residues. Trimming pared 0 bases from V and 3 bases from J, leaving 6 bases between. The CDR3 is CASSLEGSNQPQHF. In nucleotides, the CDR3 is TGTGCCAGCAGCTTAGAGGGCTCCAATCAGCCCCAGCATTTT.

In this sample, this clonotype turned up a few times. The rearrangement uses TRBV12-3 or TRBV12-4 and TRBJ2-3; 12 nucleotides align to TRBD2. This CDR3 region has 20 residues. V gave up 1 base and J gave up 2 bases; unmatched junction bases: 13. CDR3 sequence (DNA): TGTGCCAGCAGTTTAGATGCCCTCTGGACTAGCGGGAATAACACAGATACGCAGTATTTT. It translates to CASSLDALWTSGNNTDTQYF.

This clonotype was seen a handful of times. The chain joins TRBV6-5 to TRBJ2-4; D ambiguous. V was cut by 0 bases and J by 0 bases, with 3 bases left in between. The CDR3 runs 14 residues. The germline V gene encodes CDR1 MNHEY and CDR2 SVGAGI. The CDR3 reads CASSYSIAKNIQYF. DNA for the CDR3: TGTGCCAGCAGTTACTCTATAGCCAAAAACATTCAGTACTTC.

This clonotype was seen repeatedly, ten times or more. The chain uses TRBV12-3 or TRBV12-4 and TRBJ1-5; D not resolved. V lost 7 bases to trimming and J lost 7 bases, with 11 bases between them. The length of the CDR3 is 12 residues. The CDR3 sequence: CASTFGGQPQHF. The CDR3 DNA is TGTGCCAGCACTTTTGGCGGGCAGCCCCAGCATTTT.

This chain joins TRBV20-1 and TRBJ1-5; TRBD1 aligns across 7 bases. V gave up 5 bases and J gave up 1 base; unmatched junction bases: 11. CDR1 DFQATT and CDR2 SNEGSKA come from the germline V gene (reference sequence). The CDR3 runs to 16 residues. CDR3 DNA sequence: TGCAGTGCTTTTGACAGGGAGCCTTTAAGCAATCAGCCCCAGCATTTT. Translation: CSAFDREPLSNQPQHF.

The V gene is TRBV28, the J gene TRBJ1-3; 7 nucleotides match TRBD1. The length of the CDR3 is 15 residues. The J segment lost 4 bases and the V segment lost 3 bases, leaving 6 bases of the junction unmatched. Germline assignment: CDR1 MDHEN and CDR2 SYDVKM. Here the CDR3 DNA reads TGTGCCAGCAGTTTCAGACAGGGCGGAGGAAACACCATATATTTT. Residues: CASSFRQGGGNTIYF.

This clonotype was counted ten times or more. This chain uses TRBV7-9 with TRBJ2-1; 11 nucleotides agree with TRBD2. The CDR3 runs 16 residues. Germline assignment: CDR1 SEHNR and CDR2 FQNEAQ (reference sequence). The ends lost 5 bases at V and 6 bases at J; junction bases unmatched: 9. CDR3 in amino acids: CASSPGSGRAGNEQFF. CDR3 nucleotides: TGTGCCAGCAGCCCCGGTAGCGGGAGGGCCGGCAATGAGCAGTTCTTC.

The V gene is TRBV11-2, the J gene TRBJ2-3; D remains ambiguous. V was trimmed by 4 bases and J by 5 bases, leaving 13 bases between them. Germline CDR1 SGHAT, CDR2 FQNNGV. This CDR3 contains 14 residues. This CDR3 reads CASSSNSGGDTQYF. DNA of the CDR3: TGTGCCAGCAGCTCTAATTCGGGTGGAGATACGCAGTATTTT.

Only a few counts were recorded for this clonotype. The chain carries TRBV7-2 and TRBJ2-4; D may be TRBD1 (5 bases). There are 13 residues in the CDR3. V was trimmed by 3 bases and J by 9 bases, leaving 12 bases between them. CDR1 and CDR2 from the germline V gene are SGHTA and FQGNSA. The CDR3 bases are TGTGCCAGCAGCTTCAACGGTCAGGGCATTCAGTACTTC. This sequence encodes CASSFNGQGIQYF. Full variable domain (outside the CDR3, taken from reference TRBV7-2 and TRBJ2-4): GAGVSQSPSNKVTEKGKDVELRCDPISGHTALYWYRQSLGQGLEFLIYFQGNSAPDKSGLPSDRFSAERTGGSVSTLTIQRTQQEDSAVYLCASSFNGQGIQYFGAGTRLSVL.

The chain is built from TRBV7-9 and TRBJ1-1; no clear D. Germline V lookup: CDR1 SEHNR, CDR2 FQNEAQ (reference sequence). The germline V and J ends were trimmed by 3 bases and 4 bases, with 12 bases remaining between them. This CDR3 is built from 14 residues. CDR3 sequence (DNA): TGTGCCAGCAGCTTCGAAAGCTTGAGCACTGAAGCTTTCTTT. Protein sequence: CASSFESLSTEAFF.

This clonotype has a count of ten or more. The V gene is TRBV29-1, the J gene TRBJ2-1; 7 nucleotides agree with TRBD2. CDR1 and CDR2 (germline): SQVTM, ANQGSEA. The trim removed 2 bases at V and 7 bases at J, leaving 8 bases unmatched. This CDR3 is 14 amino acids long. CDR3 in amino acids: CSVERDYRFNEQFF. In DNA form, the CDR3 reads TGCAGCGTTGAAAGGGACTACAGATTTAATGAGCAGTTCTTC.